Listed here are 17 T cell receptor beta chains from one sample, sequenced in a study of T cells after yellow fever vaccination. TCRdb fed the 5' RACE reads into MiXCR, producing one record per CDR3 protein. This table holds some 390,000 distinct CDR3 sequences, 18% found once. The specimen comprised PBMCs, sampled before the yellow fever booster vaccination. The receptors originated from a man aged 18 to 30 who received the YFV17D yellow fever vaccine.

This clonotype was picked up a small number of times. The chain links TRBV7-2 to TRBJ2-5; TRBD1 is a possible D gene (6 bases). The CDR3 is 14 amino acids. CDR1 is SGHTA, CDR2 FQGNSA, per germline. Trimming removed 4 bases at V and 4 bases at J, with 13 bases between. The CDR3 bases are TGTGCCAGCAGCTATAGGGGACAAGCAGAGACCCAGTACTTC. Translation: CASSYRGQAETQYF.

The V call is TRBV30, the J call TRBJ1-1; D remains unclear. This CDR3 comprises 14 residues. Germline loops: CDR1 GTSNPN, CDR2 SVGIG (reference sequence). V lost 2 bases and J lost 4, with 14 bases in between. DNA for the CDR3: TGTGCCTGGAGTAAGGGCCTCGGGAGCACTGAAGCTTTCTTT. This translates into CAWSKGLGSTEAFF.

V and J are TRBV7-9 and TRBJ2-3, with a tentative D call TRBD2 (7 bases). Deletions cut 6 bases from V and 3 bases from J, with 13 bases between. This CDR3 has 14 residues. CDR1 and CDR2 from the germline V gene are SEHNR and FQNEAQ (reference sequence). The CDR3 nucleotides are TGTGCCAGCAGTATAGGGGGGGCAACAGATACGCAGTATTTT. It codes for CASSIGGATDTQYF.

This clonotype was found a few times. V usage is TRBV6-5 and J usage is TRBJ2-7, with 8 bases that match TRBD1. Germline V gene sequence: CDR1 MNHEY, CDR2 SVGAGI. Unmatched junction bases numbered 6, after V lost 2 bases and J lost 0 bases. This CDR3 is built from 16 residues. The CDR3 DNA is TGTGCCAGCAGTTACACGACAGGGGCCATCTCCTACGAGCAGTACTTC. This codes for CASSYTTGAISYEQYF.

In its sample, this clonotype was seen a few times. The V and J genes are TRBV7-8 and TRBJ1-1; TRBD1 is a possible D gene (6 bases). Germline CDR1 reads SGHVS; CDR2 reads FQNEAQ. With 1 base removed from V and 4 bases from J, the gap between germline ends came to 13 bases. CDR3 size: 15 residues. CDR3 DNA sequence: TGTGCCAGCAGCTTAGTGGTCGGGGGCGGCACTGAAGCTTTCTTT. Encoded protein: CASSLVVGGGTEAFF.

This chain joins TRBV15 and TRBJ2-7; unclear D gene. The germline V gene has CDR1 LNHNV and CDR2 YYDKDF (reference sequence). Trimming stripped 0 bases from V and 0 bases from J, with 6 bases between. This CDR3 is built from 14 residues. The CDR3 protein is CATSRDAVSYEQYF. For the CDR3, the DNA is TGTGCCACCAGCAGAGATGCGGTCTCCTACGAGCAGTACTTC.

The V and J genes are TRBV20-1 and TRBJ2-5; D assignment may be TRBD1 or TRBD2 (6 bases each). CDR1 is DFQATT and CDR2 is SNEGSKA in the germline V gene (reference sequence). The V end lost 3 bases, the J end lost 2 bases, and 16 bases lay between the germline ends. The CDR3 extends over 15 amino acids. The CDR3 here is CSAREQKGGQETQYF. The CDR3 region has the DNA TGCAGTGCTAGGGAGCAGAAGGGGGGTCAAGAGACCCAGTACTTC.

This clonotype was observed a few times. The chain uses TRBV6-4 and TRBJ2-3; D is tentatively TRBD1 or TRBD2 (5 bases each). V was pared by 0 bases and J by 12 bases, with 13 bases between. From germline, CDR1 is MRHNA and CDR2 SNTAGT. The CDR3 spans 13 residues. The CDR3 is CASSDSEGTPQYF. As DNA, the CDR3 is TGTGCCAGCAGTGACTCGGAAGGGACCCCTCAGTATTTT.

The chain links TRBV4-1 to TRBJ2-3; 7 positions agree with TRBD2. The germline gives CDR1 MGHRA, CDR2 YSYEKL. V trimming: 4 bases; J trimming: 9 bases; junction bases outside the gene matches: 16. The CDR3 consists of 16 residues. The CDR3 spells CASSPGGRSSLPTQYF. CDR3 in DNA: TGCGCCAGCAGCCCTGGCGGGAGATCGAGTTTGCCCACGCAGTATTTT.

The gene calls are TRBV5-1 and TRBJ2-5, with TRBD2 matching 10 bases. V lost 4 bases to trimming and J lost 2 bases; unmatched junction nucleotides: 2. This CDR3 region has 14 residues. Germline assignment: CDR1 SGHRS and CDR2 YFSETQ. The CDR3 here is CASSKTSGQETQYF. CDR3 sequence (DNA): TGCGCCAGCAGCAAGACTAGCGGGCAAGAGACCCAGTACTTC.

The J gene is TRBJ2-7, the V gene TRBV6-6, with 11 bases fitting TRBD1. The CDR3 runs 14 residues. V gave up 6 bases and J gave up 5 bases; unmatched junction bases: 6. CDR1 and CDR2 (germline): MNHNY, SVGAGI (reference sequence). The CDR3 DNA reads as TGTGCCAGCAGGCGGGGACAGGGGGTCCACGAGCAGTACTTC. Protein product: CASRRGQGVHEQYF.

The chain is built from TRBV5-6 and TRBJ2-3, with a possible D match to TRBD1 (5 bases). V was shortened by 5 bases and J by 4 bases, with 8 bases between the two germline ends. This CDR3 is 12 amino acids long. Germline V gives CDR1 SGHDT, CDR2 YYEEEE. The CDR3 reads CASRGASDTQYF. CDR3 coding DNA: TGTGCCAGCAGAGGGGCTTCAGATACGCAGTATTTT.

The chain carries TRBV6-2 or TRBV6-3 and TRBJ2-7; 7 bases line up with TRBD1. The CDR3 has 14 residues. Trimming took 0 bases from V and 4 from J; bases not matched to a gene: 3. In germline, CDR1 is MNHEY, CDR2 SVGEGT. As DNA, the CDR3 is TGTGCCAGCAGTTACTCGGACAGGACGTACGAGCAGTACGTC. Amino acids: CASSYSDRTYEQYV.

There are a few counts of this clonotype. This rearrangement joins TRBV20-1 to TRBJ2-3, with D perhaps assigned TRBD1 or TRBD2 (6 bases each). The V end was cut by 5 bases, the J end by 10 bases, with 28 bases between. Germline-derived CDR1 and CDR2 are DFQATT and SNEGSKA (reference sequence). This CDR3 has 16 amino acids. For the CDR3, the DNA is TGCAGTGCTCCGACTGGAGGGGGGCCAGGAGCAAGGGCGCAGTATTTT. This gives the protein CSAPTGGGPGARAQYF.

The genes are TRBV12-3 or TRBV12-4 and TRBJ2-1; D is unresolved. V was trimmed by 6 bases and J by 11 bases, leaving 8 bases between them. CDR3 size: 10 residues. The CDR3 is CASSMTKQFF. In DNA, the CDR3 is TGTGCCAGCAGCATGACCAAGCAGTTCTTC.

The DNA for the CDR3 is TGCAGTGCTAGAGATCCGCGGGTGGGTGAAAAACTGTTTTTT. The encoded protein is CSARDPRVGEKLFF. This chain connects TRBV20-1 to TRBJ1-4; D is uncertain. The V gene lost 0 bases and the J gene lost 7 bases, with 12 bases spanning the gap. CDR3 length: 14 amino acids. From germline, CDR1 is DFQATT and CDR2 SNEGSKA (reference sequence).

This clonotype was observed a handful of times. The chain employs TRBV29-1 and TRBJ1-2; D is perhaps TRBD1 (5 bases). In germline, CDR1 is SQVTM, CDR2 ANQGSEA. V was pared by 6 bases and J by 3 bases, with 11 bases between. The CDR3 is 12 residues long. The CDR3 protein is CSVGTEYYGYTF. In DNA, the CDR3 is TGCAGCGTCGGGACCGAATACTATGGCTACACCTTC.